Presented here are 11 T cell receptor beta chains from one specimen sequenced in a study of cytomegalovirus exposure and HLA in healthy donors (dated by TCRdb to the late 2010s). The method behind the library was the immunoSEQ multiplex PCR assay. For the multiplex PCR, a mixture combining 60 forward primers for TCR Vbeta segments and 13 reverse primers for TCR Jbeta segments was used. In TCRdb, the immuneACCESS table is reduced to in-frame sequences with V and J assigned. These tables do not hold every clone; where another copy was compared, an unresolved V gene accounts for under half, and the others remain unexplained. The sample table holds approximately 88,000 clones, of which approximately 77% were seen once. The ten biggest clones cover 3.5% to 4.5% of the sample. Sample: PBMCs. Receptor source: a man aged 25 to 40 in good health and CMV-seronegative.

The rearrangement links TRBV30 to TRBJ1-2, with D tentatively TRBD1 (6 bases). Germline-derived CDR1 and CDR2 are GTSNPN and SVGIG (reference sequence). This CDR3 contains 14 residues. Between the trimmed V and J ends, which lost 0 bases and 3 bases, there was a span of 11 bases. CDR3 sequence (DNA): TGTGCCTGGAGTGTTTCAGGGGTGGACTATGGCTACACCTTC. Translated, it gives CAWSVSGVDYGYTF.

V gene TRBV7-8 combines with J gene TRBJ1-5; D uncertain. Germline CDR1 reads SGHVS; CDR2 reads FQNEAQ. With 6 bases removed from V and 2 bases from J, the gap between germline ends came to 5 bases. The CDR3 is 12 amino acids. The CDR3 reads CASSRGNQPQHF. CDR3 DNA sequence: TGTGCCAGCAGTCGAGGCAATCAGCCCCAGCATTTT.

This chain connects TRBV6-1 to TRBJ1-2, with D tentatively TRBD1 (5 bases). Germline CDR1 and CDR2: MNHNS and SASEGT. Trimming took 4 bases from V and 8 from J, leaving 14 bases between them. CDR3 length equals 13 residues. The CDR3 nucleotides are TGTGCCAGCAGTGTGTCAGGGCTCGGCGGCTACACCTTC. It yields the protein CASSVSGLGGYTF.

J is TRBJ2-5 and V is TRBV4-1, with 7 bases matching TRBD2. Unmatched junction bases numbered 5, after V lost 4 bases and J lost 3 bases. Per the germline V gene, CDR1 is MGHRA and CDR2 is YSYEKL. This CDR3 region has 14 residues. The CDR3 loop reads CASSPRGGEETQYF. In DNA form, the CDR3 reads TGCGCCAGCAGCCCCCGGGGAGGGGAAGAGACCCAGTACTTC.

In its sample, this clone was seen once. The chain couples TRBV5-1 to TRBJ2-5, with D possibly being TRBD1 (5 bases). The CDR3 is made up of 14 amino acids. With 3 bases removed from V and 2 bases from J, the gap between germline ends came to 11 bases. Germline values: CDR1 SGHRS, CDR2 YFSETQ. Written as DNA, the CDR3 is TGCGCCAGCAGCTCCAACCCAGGGCAAGAGACCCAGTACTTC. Its translation: CASSSNPGQETQYF.

This clone was seen more than once but under ten times. The J gene is TRBJ2-7, the V gene TRBV30; the D is unclear. Germline V gene sequence: CDR1 GTSNPN, CDR2 SVGIG (reference sequence). This CDR3 has 12 residues. V was trimmed by 0 bases and J by 3 bases, leaving 6 bases between them. DNA for the CDR3: TGTGCCTGGAGTGTTAGTCTCTACGAGCAGTACTTC. Its protein is CAWSVSLYEQYF.

The chain carries TRBV4-2 and TRBJ2-3, with 11 bases fitting TRBD2. The CDR3 consists of 15 residues. Germline V gene data show CDR1 as LGHNA and CDR2 as YNFKEQ. Unmatched junction bases numbered 1, after V lost 1 base and J lost 4 bases. CDR3 protein: CASSQASGGSDTQYF. The CDR3 coding sequence is TGTGCCAGCAGCCAAGCTAGCGGGGGGTCAGATACGCAGTATTTT.

The chain recombines TRBV4-2 with TRBJ1-1; D is perhaps TRBD1 (5 bases). Germline V gene sequence: CDR1 LGHNA, CDR2 YNFKEQ. V was trimmed by 1 base and J by 1 base, leaving 16 bases between them. This CDR3 is 17 amino acids long. CDR3: CASSQVVGRAPNTEAFF. CDR3 nucleotide sequence: TGTGCCAGCAGCCAAGTGGTAGGCAGGGCCCCGAACACTGAAGCTTTCTTT.

This clone occurred a few times. The CDR3 region is CASTGTVYNEKLFF. The CDR3 DNA follows: TGTGCCAGCACGGGGACAGTGTATAATGAAAAACTGTTTTTT. V gene TRBV28 combines with J gene TRBJ1-4; 7 bases agree with TRBD1. V shed 7 bases, J shed 4 bases, and the junction held 6 bases outside the gene matches. CDR3 length equals 14 residues. Per germline, CDR1 MDHEN and CDR2 SYDVKM.

The chain joins TRBV10-3 to TRBJ2-1; TRBD1 matches 8 bases. V shed 3 bases, J shed 6 bases, and the junction held 7 bases outside the gene matches. There are 15 residues in the CDR3. Per germline, CDR1 ENHRY and CDR2 SYGVKD. The chain's CDR3 is CAISELDRAFNEQFF. The CDR3 DNA follows: TGTGCCATCAGTGAATTGGACAGGGCCTTCAATGAGCAGTTCTTC.

This clone has more than one count but fewer than ten. The J gene is TRBJ2-3, the V gene TRBV2, with 7 bases aligning to TRBD2. V was clipped by 8 bases and J by 0 bases; unmatched bases: 2. The CDR3 covers 13 residues. Germline loops: CDR1 SNHLY, CDR2 FYNNEI. CDR3 sequence reads: CASLGGSTDTQYF. The CDR3 coding sequence is TGTGCCAGCCTCGGGGGGAGCACAGATACGCAGTATTTT.